This TCR beta chain came from a study of blood T cell repertoires in COVID-19. Seattle researchers signed up patients amid active infection and tracked them longitudinally. This CDR3 contains 13 residues. Germline loops: CDR1 MNHEY, CDR2 SMNVEV (reference sequence). The V segment lost 3 bases and the J segment 12 bases; nucleotides outside the gene matches: 8. In the authors' workflow: Reference gene primer amplification gave estimated nucleated cell counts. Assay used: immunoSEQ multiplex PCR; TCRdb lists only in-frame clones, some missing. V and J calls and clone size are copied from that table; D and trimming were computed from the DNA. The table shows 200,000 to 250,000 clones, with 81% occurring only once.

The sequenced material came from peripheral blood. The rearrangement joins TRBV27 to TRBJ1-1, with 9 bases identical to TRBD1. This receptor was identified in a woman of 80 years or more with COVID-19, enrolled during active disease. CDR3 DNA: TGTGCCAGCAGTTTGACAGGGGGGATGAAGACTTTCTTT. Its protein product is CASSLTGGMKTFF.